This T cell receptor (beta chain) was sequenced in a study of neurological immune-mediated disorders. MiXCR, run by TCRdb on the 5' RACE reads, gives a single entry per CDR3 protein. Of tens of thousands of distinct CDR3 sequences detected, under 4% appear once; the ten largest clones hold around 7.7%. As for time point: longitudinal time-point 1 (baseline). This clonotype has a count of ten or more. Its antigen is not known. Germline V gene sequence: CDR1 WSHSY, CDR2 SAAADI. The CDR3 has 12 amino acids. V dropped 7 bases and J dropped 4 bases, with 8 bases sitting between them. Study-wide results and caveats: Among 34 multiple sclerosis patients, phylogenetic grouping put the repertoires of 18 into a single related-CDR3 cluster, a possible signature.

The chain combines TRBV10-2 with TRBJ1-5; no reliable D call. The sequence came from a woman between 55 and 75 years old with multiple sclerosis. Sequencing input: PBMCs. CDR3 loop: CASMGGNQPQHF. DNA for the CDR3: TGCGCCAGCATGGGAGGGAATCAGCCCCAGCATTTT.